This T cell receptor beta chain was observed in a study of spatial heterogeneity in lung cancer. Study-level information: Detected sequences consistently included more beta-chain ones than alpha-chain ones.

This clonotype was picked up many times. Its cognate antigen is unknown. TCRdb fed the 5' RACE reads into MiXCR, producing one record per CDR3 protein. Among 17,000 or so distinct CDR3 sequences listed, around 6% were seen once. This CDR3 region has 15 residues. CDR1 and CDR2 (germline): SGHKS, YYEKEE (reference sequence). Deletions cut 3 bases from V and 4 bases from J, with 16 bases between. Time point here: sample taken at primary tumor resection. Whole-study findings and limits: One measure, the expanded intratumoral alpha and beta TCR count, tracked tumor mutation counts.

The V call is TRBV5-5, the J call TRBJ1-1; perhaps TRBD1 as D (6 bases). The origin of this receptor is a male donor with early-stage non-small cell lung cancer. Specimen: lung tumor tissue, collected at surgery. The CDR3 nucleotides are TGTGCCAGCAGCTGGAGGGACACATTTAGCACTGAAGCTTTCTTT. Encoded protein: CASSWRDTFSTEAFF.